This T cell receptor beta chain was sequenced during a study of control samples from healthy donors and cancer patients. TCRdb's table, derived via immunoSEQ multiplex PCR, lists solely in-frame clones and lacks some. The sample includes 22,000 or so clones, more than 75% of them seen just once. The ends were cut back, 2 bases at V and 5 bases at J, with 18 bases in the middle. CDR1 and CDR2 from the germline V gene are LNHDA and SQIVND (reference sequence). The CDR3 contains 16 residues. Sequencing input: PBMCs. The rearrangement links TRBV19 to TRBJ2-5; D might be TRBD1 or TRBD2, each matching 6 bases. The source of this sequence is an older woman with head and neck cancer. This CDR3 reads CASSITFPGAPETQYF. Here the CDR3 DNA reads TGTGCCAGTAGTATAACTTTCCCGGGGGCTCCGGAGACCCAGTACTTC.